This entry lists 10 T cell receptor beta chains sequenced from one sample in a study of blood T cell repertoires in COVID-19 (dated by TCRdb to 2020 to 2022). Receptor amplification or capture employed the immunoSEQ multiplex PCR assay. The table was pulled from immuneACCESS by TCRdb, which kept in-frame rearrangements only. Such tables lose some clones; where checked, under half of the loss comes from unresolved V genes, and the rest has no known cause. Within this sample are about 270,000 clones, with 85% to 90% of them counted one time only. The ten biggest clones cover under 2.5% of the sample. Sequencing was carried out using PBMCs or T cells enriched from blood (not recorded which). The receptors stem from a woman younger than 35 who had recovered from COVID-19.

The chain carries TRBV5-1 and TRBJ2-1; no definite D call. The CDR3 sequence is 14 residues long. V was cut by 4 bases and J by 5 bases, with 13 bases left in between. Germline assignment: CDR1 SGHRS and CDR2 YFSETQ. This chain's CDR3 is CASSPRRSHNEQFF. The CDR3 nucleotides are TGCGCCAGCAGCCCCCGGAGAAGCCACAATGAGCAGTTCTTC.

The chain employs TRBV3-1 (or the pseudogene TRBV3-2) and TRBJ1-1; TRBD1 agrees at 10 bases. The CDR3 runs 15 residues. With 3 bases clipped from V and 3 bases from J, the junction kept 4 bases outside the gene matches. Germline values: CDR1 LGHDT, CDR2 YNNKEL (reference sequence). In nucleotides, the CDR3 is TGTGCCAGCAGCCACGCAGACAGGGGGCACACTGAAGCTTTCTTT. Translating gives CASSHADRGHTEAFF.

This clone has just a few counts. The V call is TRBV5-6, the J call TRBJ2-1; 8 bases fit TRBD2. Trimming took 4 bases from V and 4 from J; bases not matched to a gene: 4. Germline V CDR1 and CDR2: SGHDT, YYEEEE. The CDR3 runs 14 residues. The CDR3 sequence is CASSPGGIYNEQFF. DNA of the CDR3: TGTGCCAGCAGCCCGGGAGGGATTTACAATGAGCAGTTCTTC.

The V and J genes are TRBV24-1 and TRBJ2-2; 10 bases are a match to TRBD2. CDR1 and CDR2 (germline): KGHDR, SFDVKD. This CDR3 is 17 amino acids long. J gave up 2 bases and V 3 bases, and 5 bases lay outside the gene matches. CDR3 sequence (DNA): TGTGCCACCAGTGATAGTCTAGCGGGGGTAAACACCGGGGAGCTGTTTTTT. This translates into CATSDSLAGVNTGELFF.

This sequence joins TRBV2 and TRBJ1-2; D unresolved. Germline V lookup: CDR1 SNHLY, CDR2 FYNNEI. The ends were cut back, 8 bases at V and 0 bases at J, with 16 bases in the middle. The CDR3 consists of 15 residues. The CDR3 is CASGKGTRTNYGYTF. Written as DNA, the CDR3 is TGTGCCAGCGGCAAAGGAACGAGGACTAACTATGGCTACACCTTC.

V gene TRBV25-1 combines with J gene TRBJ2-4; TRBD1 matches at 9 bases. Germline assignment: CDR1 MGHDK and CDR2 SYGVNS. Unmatched junction bases numbered 7, after V lost 1 base and J lost 6 bases. The CDR3 is 16 residues long. CDR3 amino acids: CASSESGTGSGNIQYF. The CDR3 nucleotides are TGTGCCAGCAGTGAATCGGGGACAGGGTCTGGAAACATTCAGTACTTC.

This clone showed up many times. One end of the junction is discordant with germline, which a read error may explain. The chain links TRBV2 to TRBJ1-1; D possibly corresponds to TRBD1 (6 bases). In germline, CDR1 is SNHLY, CDR2 FYNNEI. The CDR3 totals 12 residues. The CDR3 sequence: CASARDTLSVIF. The CDR3, as DNA: TGTGCCAGCGCCCGGGACACCCTATCGGTGATCTTT.

This clone appeared a few times. V usage is TRBV10-2 and J usage is TRBJ2-7; 7 nucleotides align to TRBD2. The CDR3 covers 14 residues. The V segment lost 6 bases and the J segment 7 bases; nucleotides outside the gene matches: 12. Germline assignment: CDR1 WSHSY and CDR2 SAAADI. CDR3 amino acids: CASSAIRLASEQYF. The CDR3 DNA sequence: TGCGCCAGCAGCGCAATTAGACTAGCAAGTGAGCAGTACTTC.

DNA for the CDR3: TGTGCCAGCAGTTGGGACAGGGGCTTCTATGGCTACACCTTC. Protein: CASSWDRGFYGYTF. The chain uses TRBV6-5 and TRBJ1-2; 10 nucleotides line up with TRBD1. V lost 4 bases to trimming and J lost 4 bases; unmatched junction nucleotides: 3. Germline V gives CDR1 MNHEY, CDR2 SVGAGI. The CDR3 contains 14 residues.

The CDR3 loop reads CASSFQGRENSPLHF. DNA for the CDR3: TGTGCCAGCAGCTTCCAAGGCCGGGAGAATTCACCCCTCCACTTT. The rearrangement uses TRBV7-9 and TRBJ1-6, with D unresolved. Germline loops: CDR1 SEHNR, CDR2 FQNEAQ (reference sequence). The CDR3 contains 15 residues. V was trimmed by 3 bases and J by 7 bases, leaving 13 bases between them.